This TCR beta chain was identified during a study of blood T cells in healthy people across ages. The table lists this clonotype with a few counts. Its antigen is still unknown. Trimming cost V 7 bases and J 9 bases, with 16 bases left between them. CDR1 and CDR2 (germline): MNHEY, SMNVEV (reference sequence). The CDR3 has 14 residues. Extraction yielded at least 6 micrograms of total RNA per sample. The authors ran a second PCR of 7 to 11 cycles using a sample-barcoded 5' primer and a J-beta primer mix. Each cDNA molecule was tagged by a template-switch adaptor that had 12 random nucleotides. TCRdb ran MiXCR on the 5' RACE reads and lists one entry per CDR3 protein. The sample has roughly 1.5 million distinct CDR3 sequences, less than 45% seen once. Regarding the study as a whole: Higher diversity and more naive CD4+ cells were features of long-lived donors, compared to aged donors. Estimates of diversity drawn from one million T cells were considered underestimates.

The sequenced material came from blood. The sequence was obtained from a woman between 18 and 29 years old in good health. The V and J genes are TRBV27 and TRBJ1-6, with TRBD1 as a possible D gene (6 bases). The CDR3 coding sequence is TGTGCCAGCAAGGCACAGGGTTGGTTTTCACCCCTCCACTTT. This codes for CASKAQGWFSPLHF.